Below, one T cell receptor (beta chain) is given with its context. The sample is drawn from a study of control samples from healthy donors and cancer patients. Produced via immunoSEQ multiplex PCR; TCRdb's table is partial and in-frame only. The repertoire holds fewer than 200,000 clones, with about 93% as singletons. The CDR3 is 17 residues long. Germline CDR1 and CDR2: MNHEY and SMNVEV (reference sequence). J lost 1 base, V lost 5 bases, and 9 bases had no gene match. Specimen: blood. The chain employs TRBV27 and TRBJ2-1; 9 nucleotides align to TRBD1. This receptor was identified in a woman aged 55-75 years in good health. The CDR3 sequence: CASSIWTGAFSYNEQFF. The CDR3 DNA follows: TGTGCCAGCAGTATCTGGACAGGGGCATTTTCCTACAATGAGCAGTTCTTC.